This record concerns one T cell receptor beta chain sequence. As yet, its antigen is unknown. Libraries were prepared by immunoSEQ multiplex PCR; TCRdb keeps only in-frame clonotypes and omits some of them. Of some 120,000 clones detected, 90% appear once; the ten largest clones hold approximately 7.5%. The source of the sample is a study of T cell responses to AZD1222 COVID-19 vaccine. Study details: Samples with a second dose at about 4 or about 12 weeks were pooled together. General study findings and limits: Baseline seropositivity occurred in only a handful of AZD1222 recipients.

V trimming: 8 bases; J trimming: 2 bases; junction bases outside the gene matches: 6. This CDR3 spans 14 amino acids. Germline CDR1 WSHSY, CDR2 SAAADI. The specimen was peripheral blood, collected on day 0 of AZD1222 vaccination. The clonotype originates from an adult in good health. The chain employs TRBV10-2 and TRBJ2-1; TRBD2 aligns across 7 bases. The chain's CDR3 is CASGSGTTYNEQFF. The CDR3 DNA follows: TGCGCCAGCGGTTCCGGGACTACCTACAATGAGCAGTTCTTC.